This TCR beta chain originates from a study of shared clonotypes between healthy human individuals. Overall study: The cohort had two women and a few men, ages 18 to 49.

Germline CDR1 and CDR2: SQVTM and ANQGSEA. The CDR3 has 14 residues. Trimming took 1 base from V and 4 from J; bases not matched to a gene: 4. Whole-study results and caveats: Researchers sampled blood only, noting tissue repertoires likely differ.

As to this clone: Its antigen is not identified.

Every one of the donors was a Caucasian adult that lived in Nashville, Tennessee. The data were produced by immunoSEQ multiplex PCR, yet TCRdb's version contains in-frame clones alone and is incomplete. The table lists over 2 million clones, 85% to 95% of them singletons. The V call is TRBV29-1, the J call TRBJ2-4, with 7 positions matching TRBD1. This TCR derives from a man aged 18 to 29 in good health. Some clones in this sample may be carry-over from other donors' samples. The specimen sequenced was naive CD4+ T cells from PBMCs. As to subset: CD45RA+ positively selected. The CDR3 spells CSVEGQGVKNIQYF. CDR3 DNA sequence: TGCAGCGTTGAAGGCCAGGGGGTTAAAAACATTCAGTACTTC. Variable domain in full (rest from reference TRBV29-1 and TRBJ2-4): SAVISQKPSRDICQRGTSLTIQCQVDSQVTMMFWYRQQPGQSLTLIATANQGSEATYESGFVIDKFPISRPNLTFSTLTVSNMSPEDSSIYLCSVEGQGVKNIQYFGAGTRLSVL.